The 8 T cell receptor beta chains listed next were all sequenced from one sample in a study of T cell changes during pregnancy in multiple sclerosis (dated by TCRdb to the late 2010s). The receptor library was made with the immunoSEQ multiplex PCR assay. The source is immuneACCESS, and TCRdb retained only in-frame sequences with V and J called. Part of the clones is not carried over; for the studies checked, unresolved V genes explain less than half of this, and the remainder is unexplained. The sample contains around 57,000 clones, 91% of them found a single time. The ten biggest clones cover about 2.2% of the sample. The sequencing used peripheral blood, collected in the third trimester of pregnancy. The receptors stem from a female donor in good health, enrolled as a control in a pregnancy study.

The chain combines TRBV30 with TRBJ2-3; no definite D call. Trimming cost V 3 bases and J 4 bases, with 8 bases left between them. Germline CDR1 GTSNPN, CDR2 SVGIG (reference sequence). The CDR3 extends over 12 amino acids. The CDR3 coding sequence is TGTGCCTGGAGCGCGCTCGCAGATACGCAGTATTTT. Its translation is CAWSALADTQYF.

V is TRBV2 and J is TRBJ1-5; no definite D call. The germline V and J ends were trimmed by 5 bases and 0 bases, with 11 bases remaining between them. The CDR3 has 15 amino acids. Germline lookup yields CDR1 SNHLY and CDR2 FYNNEI. CDR3: CASSPDGISNQPQHF. CDR3 nucleotide sequence: TGTGCCAGCAGTCCTGACGGGATTAGCAATCAGCCCCAGCATTTT.

The chain combines TRBV4-1 with TRBJ2-7, with D unresolved. V was shortened by 0 bases and J by 3 bases, with 12 bases between the two germline ends. CDR1 and CDR2 (germline): MGHRA, YSYEKL. CDR3 length equals 15 residues. DNA for the CDR3: TGCGCCAGCAGCCAAGATGGAGAAATCAACTACGAGCAGTACTTC. As protein: CASSQDGEINYEQYF.

V is TRBV5-8 and J is TRBJ1-5; 9 bases match TRBD1. Germline lookup yields CDR1 SGHTS and CDR2 YDEGEE. Trimming cost V 0 bases and J 7 bases; bases outside gene matches: 2. The length of the CDR3 is 14 residues. CDR3 sequence: CASSLGTGVQPQHF. The CDR3 nucleotides read TGTGCCAGCAGCTTGGGGACAGGGGTCCAGCCCCAGCATTTT.

V usage is TRBV4-1 and J usage is TRBJ1-1; 10 bases fit TRBD1. The trim removed 4 bases at V and 3 bases at J, leaving 2 bases unmatched. Per germline, CDR1 MGHRA and CDR2 YSYEKL. The CDR3 has 14 residues. CDR3 loop: CASSPGQGYTEAFF. CDR3 DNA: TGCGCCAGCAGCCCGGGACAGGGGTACACTGAAGCTTTCTTT.

The CDR3 here is CASSLGGGTGTGVETQYF. Written as DNA, the CDR3 is TGTGCCAGCAGCTTGGGGGGGGGAACCGGGACAGGGGTCGAGACCCAGTACTTC. The V and J genes are TRBV5-4 and TRBJ2-5, with 10 bases identical to TRBD1. Germline loops: CDR1 SGHNT, CDR2 YYREEE (reference sequence). This CDR3 region has 18 residues. The V gene end was trimmed by 0 bases and the J gene end by 5 bases; junction bases not matched to a gene: 13.

This chain connects TRBV21-1 to TRBJ1-1; the DNA was not compared with TRBD1, the D call given in the table. TRBV21-1 is tagged as a pseudogene. CDR3 length: 20 amino acids. The CDR3 DNA is TGTGCCAGCAGCAAAGTCGGACAGGGTGGGGGTTTGGGGGCGAACACTGAAGCTTTCTTT. Amino acids: CASSKVGQGGGLGANTEAFF.

The chain is built from TRBV30 and TRBJ2-5; D not certain. V was clipped by 4 bases and J by 4 bases, with 16 bases between them. CDR1 and CDR2 from the germline V gene are GTSNPN and SVGIG (reference sequence). The CDR3 spans 14 residues. The CDR3 DNA follows: TGTGCCTGGACACCTCCCAGCGTGCGAGAGACCCAGTACTTC. It yields the protein CAWTPPSVRETQYF.